This T cell receptor (beta chain) was obtained from a study of T-cell reconstitution after alpha-beta-depleted transplantation in children. Overall study results and limits: One year post-transplant, T-cell counts and diversity were largely derived from T cells produced anew. There were some patients whose high TCRbeta diversity at day 60 came from surviving recipient T cells and thymic progenitors. Several hundred graft clones that had expanded were reportedly the source of alpha-beta T cells about two months after transplant.

In this sample, this clonotype turned up a few times. Its antigen is still unknown. Unique molecular identifiers tagged the TCRbeta library. TCRdb reanalysed the PCR reads using MiXCR and keeps one entry per CDR3 protein. The repertoire has 75,000 to 80,000 distinct CDR3 sequences, less than 20% of them found once; the top ten carry 51%. The TCR comes from a male patient between 2 and 10 years old who had a stem cell transplant for acute lymphoblastic leukemia, so the T cells may come from the graft donor. Sequenced material: PBMCs, mostly from graft donor cells, taken 360 days after TCRalphabeta/CD19-depleted stem cell transplant.

This CDR3 reads CASSLQWSGRTSYEQYF. CDR3 DNA sequence: TGTGCCAGCAGCTTACAATGGAGCGGGAGGACTTCCTACGAGCAGTACTTC. V and J are TRBV11-2 and TRBJ2-7; 9 nucleotides match TRBD2. Germline loops: CDR1 SGHAT, CDR2 FQNNGV. V was clipped by 2 bases and J by 1 base; unmatched bases: 9. There are 17 residues in the CDR3.